This T cell receptor (beta chain) was captured by sequencing in a study of immune characterization of retroperitoneal liposarcoma. CDR3 length: 14 residues. Germline V gene sequence: CDR1 MNHEY, CDR2 SMNVEV (reference sequence). V gave up 7 bases and J gave up 4 bases; unmatched junction bases: 7. TCRdb reprocessed the PCR reads with MiXCR, giving one entry per CDR3 protein. The sample lists about 1,400 distinct CDR3 sequences, about half occurring once. This clonotype appeared a single time. Specimen: tumor tissue. V gene TRBV27 combines with J gene TRBJ2-1, with 7 nucleotides matching TRBD2. This clonotype was sampled from a female donor with retroperitoneal liposarcoma. CDR3 amino acids: CASTNRRGYNEQFF. The CDR3 nucleotides read TGTGCCAGCACCAATAGGCGGGGGTACAATGAGCAGTTCTTC.